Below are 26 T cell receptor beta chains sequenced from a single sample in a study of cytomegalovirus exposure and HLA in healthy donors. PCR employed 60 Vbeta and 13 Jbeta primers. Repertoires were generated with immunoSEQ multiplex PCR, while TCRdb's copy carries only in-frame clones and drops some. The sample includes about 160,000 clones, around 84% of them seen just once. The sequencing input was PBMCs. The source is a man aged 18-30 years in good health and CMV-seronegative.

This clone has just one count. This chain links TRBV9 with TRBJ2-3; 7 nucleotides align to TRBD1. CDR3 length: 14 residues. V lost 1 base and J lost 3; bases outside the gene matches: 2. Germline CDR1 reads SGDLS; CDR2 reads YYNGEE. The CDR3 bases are TGTGCCAGCAGCGTAACAGGGGTGACAGATACGCAGTATTTT. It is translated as CASSVTGVTDTQYF.

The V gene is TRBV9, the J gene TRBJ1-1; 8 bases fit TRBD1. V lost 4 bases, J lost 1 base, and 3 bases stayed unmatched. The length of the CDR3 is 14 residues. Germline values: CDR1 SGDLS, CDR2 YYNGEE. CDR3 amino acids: CASSQGQGNTEAFF. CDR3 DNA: TGTGCCAGCAGCCAAGGACAGGGGAACACTGAAGCTTTCTTT.

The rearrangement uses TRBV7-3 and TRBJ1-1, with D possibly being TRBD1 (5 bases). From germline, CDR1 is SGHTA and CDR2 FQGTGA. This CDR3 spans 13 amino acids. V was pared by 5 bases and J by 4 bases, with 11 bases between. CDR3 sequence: CASSRGGSTEAFF. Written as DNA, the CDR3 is TGTGCCAGCAGCCGGGGGGGAAGCACTGAAGCTTTCTTT.

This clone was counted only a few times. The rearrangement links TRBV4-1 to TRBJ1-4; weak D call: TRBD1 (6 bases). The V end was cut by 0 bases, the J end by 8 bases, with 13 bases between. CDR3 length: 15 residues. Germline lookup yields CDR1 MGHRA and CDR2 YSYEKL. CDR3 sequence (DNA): TGCGCCAGCAGCCAAGATCTGGGGCAGGGGGAAAAACTGTTTTTT. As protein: CASSQDLGQGEKLFF.

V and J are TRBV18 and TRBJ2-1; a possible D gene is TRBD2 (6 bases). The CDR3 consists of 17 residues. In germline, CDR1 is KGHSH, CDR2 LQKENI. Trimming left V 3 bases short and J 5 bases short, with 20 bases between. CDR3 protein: CASSPLVGVLADNEQFF. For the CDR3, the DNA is TGTGCCAGCTCACCCCTGGTGGGGGTTTTAGCGGACAATGAGCAGTTCTTC.

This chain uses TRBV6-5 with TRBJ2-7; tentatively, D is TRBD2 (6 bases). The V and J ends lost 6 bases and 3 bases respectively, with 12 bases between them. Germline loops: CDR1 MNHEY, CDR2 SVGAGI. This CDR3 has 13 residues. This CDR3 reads CASRGSGNYEQYF. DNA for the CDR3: TGTGCCAGCAGAGGTAGCGGAAACTACGAGCAGTACTTC.

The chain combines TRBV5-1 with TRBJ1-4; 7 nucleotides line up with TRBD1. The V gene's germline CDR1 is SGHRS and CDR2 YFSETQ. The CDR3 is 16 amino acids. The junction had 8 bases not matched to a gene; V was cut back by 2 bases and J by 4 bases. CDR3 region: CASSLQLGTDNEKLFF. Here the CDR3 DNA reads TGCGCCAGCAGCTTACAGCTTGGGACAGATAATGAAAAACTGTTTTTT.

Here the CDR3 DNA reads TGTGCCAGCAGCGCCTCGGGACTAGTGACGGAGACCCAGTACTTC. Translation: CASSASGLVTETQYF. The chain links TRBV7-2 to TRBJ2-5; TRBD2 agrees at 8 bases. This CDR3 has 15 amino acids. The germline V gene has CDR1 SGHTA and CDR2 FQGNSA. Trimming at V came to 5 bases and at J to 5 bases, leaving 10 bases not matched to a gene.

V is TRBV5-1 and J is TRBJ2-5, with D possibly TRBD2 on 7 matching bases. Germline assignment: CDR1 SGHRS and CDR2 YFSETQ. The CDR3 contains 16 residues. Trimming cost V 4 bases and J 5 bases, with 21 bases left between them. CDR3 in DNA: TGCGCCAGCAGCCCCCCACAAGGCGGGGGCGGGGAGACCCAGTACTTC. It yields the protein CASSPPQGGGGETQYF. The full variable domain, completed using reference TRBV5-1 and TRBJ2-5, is KAGVTQTPRYLIKTRGQQVTLSCSPISGHRSVSWYQQTPGQGLQFLFEYFSETQRNKGNFPGRFSGRQFSNSRSEMNVSTLELGDSALYLCASSPPQGGGGETQYFGPGTRLLVL.

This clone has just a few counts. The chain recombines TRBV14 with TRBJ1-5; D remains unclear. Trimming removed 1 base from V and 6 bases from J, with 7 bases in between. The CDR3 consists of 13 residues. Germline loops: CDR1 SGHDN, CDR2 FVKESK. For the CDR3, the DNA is TGTGCCAGCAGCCAAGGGGCGGGTCAGCCCCAGCATTTT. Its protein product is CASSQGAGQPQHF.

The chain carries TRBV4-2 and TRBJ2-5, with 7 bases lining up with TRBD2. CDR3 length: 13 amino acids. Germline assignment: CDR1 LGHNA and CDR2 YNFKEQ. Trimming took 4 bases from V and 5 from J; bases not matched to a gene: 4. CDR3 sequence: CASSRGRDETQYF. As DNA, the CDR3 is TGTGCCAGCAGCCGGGGGAGGGACGAGACCCAGTACTTC.

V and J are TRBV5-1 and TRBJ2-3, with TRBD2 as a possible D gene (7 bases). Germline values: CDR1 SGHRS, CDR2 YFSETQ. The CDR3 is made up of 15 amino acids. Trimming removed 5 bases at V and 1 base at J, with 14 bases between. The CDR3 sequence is CASSFGGRGTDTQYF. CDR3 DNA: TGCGCCAGCAGTTTCGGGGGGCGGGGCACAGATACGCAGTATTTT. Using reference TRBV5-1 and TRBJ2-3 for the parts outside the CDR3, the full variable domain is KAGVTQTPRYLIKTRGQQVTLSCSPISGHRSVSWYQQTPGQGLQFLFEYFSETQRNKGNFPGRFSGRQFSNSRSEMNVSTLELGDSALYLCASSFGGRGTDTQYFGPGTRLTVL.

This CDR3 is CASRSSGGTGNTIYF. CDR3 nucleotide sequence: TGTGCCAGCAGATCCTCAGGGGGTACTGGAAACACCATATATTTT. This sequence joins TRBV6-6 and TRBJ1-3; 7 nucleotides align to TRBD1. CDR1 is MNHNY, CDR2 SVGAGI, per germline (reference sequence). The CDR3 extends over 15 amino acids. J lost 2 bases, V lost 6 bases, and 7 bases had no gene match.

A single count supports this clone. In DNA, the CDR3 is TGTGCCAGCAGTTTAAGGGGACTAGCGGAATACAATGAGCAGTTCTTC. Its protein product is CASSLRGLAEYNEQFF. The chain employs TRBV27 and TRBJ2-1; the match to TRBD2 covers 11 bases. V lost 2 bases, J lost 4 bases, and 4 bases stayed unmatched. Germline CDR1 and CDR2: MNHEY and SMNVEV (reference sequence). The CDR3 runs 16 residues.

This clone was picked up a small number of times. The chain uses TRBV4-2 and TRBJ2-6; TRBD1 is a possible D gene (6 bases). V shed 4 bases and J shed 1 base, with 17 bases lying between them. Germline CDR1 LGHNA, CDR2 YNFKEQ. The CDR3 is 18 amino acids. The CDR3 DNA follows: TGTGCCAGCAGCCGCAGACAGGAGTCCTTTTCTGGGGCCAACGTCCTGACTTTC. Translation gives CASSRRQESFSGANVLTF.

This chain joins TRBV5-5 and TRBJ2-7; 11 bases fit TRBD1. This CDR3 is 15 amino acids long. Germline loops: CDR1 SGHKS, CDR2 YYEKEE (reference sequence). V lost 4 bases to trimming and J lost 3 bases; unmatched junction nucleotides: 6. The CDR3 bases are TGTGCCAGCAGCCCGCGGGGGACAGGGGGCTACGAGCAGTACTTC. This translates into CASSPRGTGGYEQYF.

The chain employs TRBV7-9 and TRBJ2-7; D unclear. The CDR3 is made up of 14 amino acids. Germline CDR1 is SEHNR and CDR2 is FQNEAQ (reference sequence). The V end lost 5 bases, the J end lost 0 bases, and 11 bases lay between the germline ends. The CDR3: CASSPQLYSYEQYF. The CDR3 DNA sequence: TGTGCCAGCAGCCCACAGCTGTACTCCTACGAGCAGTACTTC.

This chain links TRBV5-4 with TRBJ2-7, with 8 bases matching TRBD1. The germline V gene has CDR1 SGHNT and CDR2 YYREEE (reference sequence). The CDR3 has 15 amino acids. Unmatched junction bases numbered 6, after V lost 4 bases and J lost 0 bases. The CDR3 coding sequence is TGTGCCAGCAGCGAAACAGGGGGAGCCTCCTACGAGCAGTACTTC. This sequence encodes CASSETGGASYEQYF.

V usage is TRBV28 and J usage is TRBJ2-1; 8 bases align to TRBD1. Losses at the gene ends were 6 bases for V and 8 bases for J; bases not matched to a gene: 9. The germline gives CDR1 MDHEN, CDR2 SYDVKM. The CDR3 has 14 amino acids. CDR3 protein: CASSWGQDRHEQFF. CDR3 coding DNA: TGTGCCAGCAGCTGGGGACAGGATAGGCATGAGCAGTTCTTC.

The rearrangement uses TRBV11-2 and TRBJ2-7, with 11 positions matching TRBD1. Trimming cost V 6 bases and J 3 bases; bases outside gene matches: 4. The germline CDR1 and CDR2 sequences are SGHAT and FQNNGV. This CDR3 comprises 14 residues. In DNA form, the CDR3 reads TGTGCCAGCAGGGGACAGGGGGGAAACTACGAGCAGTACTTC. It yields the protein CASRGQGGNYEQYF.

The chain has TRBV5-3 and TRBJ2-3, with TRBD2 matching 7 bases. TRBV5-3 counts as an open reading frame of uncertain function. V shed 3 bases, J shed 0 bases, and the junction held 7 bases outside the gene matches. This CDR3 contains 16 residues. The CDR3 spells CARSSTLAPSTDTQYF. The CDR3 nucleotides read TGTGCCAGAAGCTCAACACTAGCGCCGAGCACAGATACGCAGTATTTT.

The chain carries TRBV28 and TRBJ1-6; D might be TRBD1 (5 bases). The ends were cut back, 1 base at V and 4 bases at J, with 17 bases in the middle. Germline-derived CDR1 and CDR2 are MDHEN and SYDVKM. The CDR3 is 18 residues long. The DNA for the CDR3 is TGTGCCAGCAGTTTATTCTTAGGAGGAGGGGATTATAATTCACCCCTCCACTTT. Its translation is CASSLFLGGGDYNSPLHF.

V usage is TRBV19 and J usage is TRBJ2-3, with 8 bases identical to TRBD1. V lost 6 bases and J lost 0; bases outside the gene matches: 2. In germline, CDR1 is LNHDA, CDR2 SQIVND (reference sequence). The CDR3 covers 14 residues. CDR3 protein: CASSDRGSTDTQYF. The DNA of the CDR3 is TGTGCCAGTAGCGACAGGGGAAGCACAGATACGCAGTATTTT.

The CDR3 DNA is TGTGCCAGCAGTTTAGCCGGGACGGGGGATCAGCCCCAGCATTTT. This sequence encodes CASSLAGTGDQPQHF. The gene calls are TRBV27 and TRBJ1-5; a weak D match, TRBD1 (5 bases). The germline CDR1 and CDR2 sequences are MNHEY and SMNVEV (reference sequence). V lost 2 bases to trimming and J lost 5 bases, with 13 bases between them. The CDR3 loop spans 15 amino acids.

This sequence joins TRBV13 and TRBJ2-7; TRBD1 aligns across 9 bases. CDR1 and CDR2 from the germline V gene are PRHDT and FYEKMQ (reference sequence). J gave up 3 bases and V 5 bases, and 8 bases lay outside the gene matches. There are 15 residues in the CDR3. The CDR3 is CASSIPGQGFYEQYF. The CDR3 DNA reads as TGTGCCAGCAGCATCCCGGGACAGGGCTTCTACGAGCAGTACTTC.

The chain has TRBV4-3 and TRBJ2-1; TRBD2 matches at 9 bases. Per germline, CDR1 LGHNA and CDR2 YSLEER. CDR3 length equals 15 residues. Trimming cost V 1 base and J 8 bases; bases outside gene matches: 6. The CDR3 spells CASSQVAGDGDEQFF. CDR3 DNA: TGCGCCAGCAGCCAAGTAGCGGGAGACGGCGATGAGCAGTTCTTC.